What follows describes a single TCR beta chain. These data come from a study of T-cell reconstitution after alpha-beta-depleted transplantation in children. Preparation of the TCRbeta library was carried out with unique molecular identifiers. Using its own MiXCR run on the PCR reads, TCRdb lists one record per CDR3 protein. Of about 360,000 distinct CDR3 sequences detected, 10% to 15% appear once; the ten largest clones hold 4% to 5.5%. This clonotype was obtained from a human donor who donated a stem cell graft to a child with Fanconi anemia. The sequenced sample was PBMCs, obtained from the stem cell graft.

The CDR3 DNA is TGCGCCAGCAGCGTAGGATACCCGGGACAAACTTTACAGCTGTTTTTT. Residues: CASSVGYPGQTLQLFF. The chain joins TRBV5-1 to TRBJ2-2, with D maybe TRBD1 (6 bases). Trimming took 4 bases from V and 12 from J, leaving 25 bases between them. CDR1 is SGHRS and CDR2 is YFSETQ in the germline V gene. This CDR3 spans 16 amino acids.